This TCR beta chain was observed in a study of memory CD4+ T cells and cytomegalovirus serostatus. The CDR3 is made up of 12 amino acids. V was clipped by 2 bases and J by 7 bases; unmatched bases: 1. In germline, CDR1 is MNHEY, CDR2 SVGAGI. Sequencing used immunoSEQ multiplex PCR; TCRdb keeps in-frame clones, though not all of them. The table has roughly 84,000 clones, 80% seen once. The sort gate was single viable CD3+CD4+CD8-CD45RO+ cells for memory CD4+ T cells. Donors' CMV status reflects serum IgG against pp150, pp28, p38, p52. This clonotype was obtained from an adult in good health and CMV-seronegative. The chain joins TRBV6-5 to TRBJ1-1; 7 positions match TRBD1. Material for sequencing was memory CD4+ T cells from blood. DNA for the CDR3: TGTGCCAGCAGTTACGGACAGGTTGAAGCTTTCTTT. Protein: CASSYGQVEAFF.